These T cell receptor beta chains were read from a single sample in a study of T cell responses to AZD1222 COVID-19 vaccine. Here immunoSEQ multiplex PCR was the method, and the copy in TCRdb shows in-frame clones only, minus some. Of 150,000 to 200,000 clones listed, 75% to 95% were seen once; the top ten hold about 4.2%. The input for sequencing was peripheral blood, taken on day 0 of AZD1222 vaccination. These TCRs come from an adult in good health. CDR3s leave out the opening cysteine and the closing phenylalanine or tryptophan.

TRBJ1-2 | TRBV7-9 | ASSLSPNGYT
TRBJ2-2 | TRBV30 | AWSVGWTLTGELF
TRBJ2-2 | TRBV10-3 | AISEEAGPRGELF
TRBJ2-5 | TRBV7-2 | ASSSDETQY
TRBJ2-3 | TRBV28 | ASTRDGYTDTQY
TRBJ1-1 | TRBV2 | ATRQGLNTEAF
TRBJ2-4 | TRBV28 | ASRGLGIQY
TRBJ2-3 | TRBV18 | ASSPFTDTQY
TRBJ1-1 | TRBV28 | ASPPRTEMNTEAF
TRBJ1-5 | TRBV6-1 | ASSEGLMEAYQPQH
TRBJ1-3 | TRBV9 | ASSGTGAARGNTIY
TRBJ1-5 | TRBV18 | ASSPQGGQPQH